The subject of this entry is one T cell receptor beta chain. What it binds is unknown. This same CDR3 is encoded by further DNA sequences in the sample. Profiled with immunoSEQ multiplex PCR; TCRdb holds only in-frame clones, not every one. This sample carries 100,000 to 120,000 clones, 80% to 95% of them seen once, and the ten largest clones take 1.3%. This sample was included in a study of siplizumab effects on memory and regulatory T cells. Notes on the study in general: Mappable alloreactive CD4+ clones came from Treg cells about 65% of the time on average with siplizumab, against approximately 25% in controls. Only a minority of proliferating CD4+ or CD8+ clones had an assignable naive or memory phenotype, with roughly 75-95% lacking one.

Source material: CD4+ T cells sorted from blood. The receptor's source is a human donor in good health.

The CDR3 bases are TGTGCCAGCAGCGAAAGGACAGGGGGAGCCGGCAACATTCAGTACTTC. Amino acids: CASSERTGGAGNIQYF. The chain carries TRBV5-4 and TRBJ2-4; TRBD1 aligns across 10 bases. V lost 4 bases, J lost 7 bases, and 11 bases stayed unmatched. The V gene's germline CDR1 is SGHNT and CDR2 YYREEE (reference sequence). This CDR3 is built from 16 residues.